This T cell receptor beta chain was sequenced for a study of T cell repertoires in aging, cancer and after chemotherapy. Multiplex touch-down PCR with TRB-A/B primers amplified rearranged V-D-J TRB sequences. TCRdb fed the multiplex PCR reads into MiXCR, producing one record per CDR3 protein. Here the sample spans 3,500 to 4,500 distinct CDR3 sequences, roughly 31% being singletons. The CDR3 has 17 residues. Trimming removed 5 bases at V and 0 bases at J, with 20 bases between. Germline V gene lookup returns CDR1 MNHEY and CDR2 SVGAGI. Peripheral blood genomic DNA, not sorted cells or RNA, was the template.

The origin of this receptor is a human donor in good health. The rearrangement joins TRBV6-5 to TRBJ2-7; possibly TRBD1 or TRBD2 for D (5 bases each). The sequenced sample consisted of blood. The CDR3 DNA reads as TGTGCCAGCAGTGAGGGTCGTCCGGGGCGGACCTCCTACGAGCAGTACTTC. Translation: CASSEGRPGRTSYEQYF.